This T cell receptor (beta chain) emerged from a study of PD-1 blockade in classical Hodgkin lymphoma. At the level of the study: The nivolumab dose that patients received was 3 mg/kg, given intravenously every 2 weeks. General study points: Healthy donors reportedly exceeded newly diagnosed patients in baseline TCR diversity.

This clone was recorded only once. What it binds is not known. Looked up from germline, CDR1 is LNHDA and CDR2 is SQIVND (reference sequence). This CDR3 has 18 amino acids. After removal of 3 bases from V and 2 bases from J, the junction contained 15 bases not matched to a gene. Profiling relied on immunoSEQ multiplex PCR, and the TCRdb table lists in-frame clones only, not all of them. The table has tens of thousands of clones, around 80% seen once. Time point: cycle 4 day 1 (C4D1), after 6 weeks of nivolumab. Relapse after autologous stem cell transplantation occurred in every patient, and brentuximab vedotin exposure varied.

The sequencing here drew on peripheral blood mononuclear cells (PBMCs), taken before the fourth cycle of nivolumab. The rearrangement links TRBV19 to TRBJ2-7; 8 positions agree with TRBD2. The sequence was obtained from a human donor with classical Hodgkin lymphoma. The CDR3 is CASSIPLGSGGTTYEQYF. CDR3 DNA sequence: TGTGCCAGTAGTATCCCCCTTGGCAGCGGGGGAACAACCTACGAGCAGTACTTC.